What follows are 8 T cell receptor beta chains derived from one specimen sequenced in a study of T-cell memory formation after mild COVID-19. Using its own MiXCR run on the 5' RACE reads, TCRdb lists one record per CDR3 protein. The sample shows roughly 350,000 distinct CDR3 sequences, 21% of them seen only once. Sample: PBMCs or a T cell subset sorted from them (not recorded which). The receptor source for this set is an adult woman who had mild COVID-19 (a few samples of this study predate the infection). Cell type and time point are not known.

This clonotype has just a few counts. The J gene is TRBJ2-7, the V gene TRBV27; 7 bases are shared with TRBD1. CDR3 length equals 15 residues. J lost 4 bases, V lost 0 bases, and 6 bases had no gene match. CDR1 and CDR2 from the germline V gene are MNHEY and SMNVEV (reference sequence). The CDR3 is CASSLSNTGAYEQYF. CDR3 sequence (DNA): TGTGCCAGCAGTTTATCGAATACAGGGGCATACGAGCAGTACTTC.

The genes are TRBV3-1 and TRBJ2-1; D is undetermined. Germline V gives CDR1 LGHDT, CDR2 YNNKEL (reference sequence). V was pared by 1 base and J by 9 bases, with 10 bases between. The CDR3 has 13 amino acids. CDR3 region: CASSQVKRLEQFF. DNA of the CDR3: TGTGCCAGCAGCCAAGTGAAGAGGCTTGAGCAGTTCTTC.

This clonotype has ten or more counts. The rearrangement links TRBV4-1 to TRBJ2-2, with D perhaps TRBD1 (5 bases). The V and J ends lost 1 base and 7 bases respectively, with 7 bases between them. The CDR3 loop spans 13 amino acids. The V gene's germline CDR1 is MGHRA and CDR2 YSYEKL. CDR3 residues: CASSQVGHGELFF. In DNA form, the CDR3 reads TGCGCCAGCAGCCAAGTGGGGCACGGGGAGCTGTTTTTT.

This clonotype was observed a few times. The chain employs TRBV29-1 and TRBJ2-1, with 11 nucleotides matching TRBD2. Trimming took 4 bases from V and 3 from J; bases not matched to a gene: 11. CDR1 is SQVTM and CDR2 is ANQGSEA in the germline V gene. CDR3 size: 17 residues. This CDR3 reads CSVAGTSGRGNYNEQFF. The CDR3 region has the DNA TGCAGCGTTGCGGGGACTAGCGGTAGGGGAAACTACAATGAGCAGTTCTTC.

The chain couples TRBV12-3 or TRBV12-4 to TRBJ1-1; 7 positions match TRBD1. This CDR3 spans 14 amino acids. V shed 6 bases and J 1 base; nucleotides not matched to a gene: 5. The DNA for the CDR3 is TGTGCCAGCAGCACACAGGGGTGGAACACTGAAGCTTTCTTT. This encodes CASSTQGWNTEAFF.

The chain recombines TRBV24-1 with TRBJ2-2; D is unclear. With 0 bases removed from V and 6 bases from J, the gap between germline ends came to 4 bases. The CDR3 runs to 13 residues. The germline V gene has CDR1 KGHDR and CDR2 SFDVKD. The CDR3 region has the DNA TGTGCCACCAGTGATTTGTTCCCCGGGGAGCTGTTTTTT. Translation: CATSDLFPGELFF.

This clonotype was counted once. The chain couples TRBV6-4 to TRBJ2-7; D could derive from TRBD1 or TRBD2 (5 bases each). This CDR3 comprises 13 residues. With 6 bases removed from V and 2 bases from J, the gap between germline ends came to 11 bases. CDR1 MRHNA and CDR2 SNTAGT come from the germline V gene. The CDR3 DNA reads as TGTGCCAGCAGGTGGGGGTGGGCCTACGAGCAGTACTTC. Encoded protein: CASRWGWAYEQYF.

This clonotype was detected ten times or more. The chain combines TRBV27 with TRBJ2-7; D is perhaps TRBD2 (7 bases). The length of the CDR3 is 13 residues. The germline gives CDR1 MNHEY, CDR2 SMNVEV (reference sequence). V lost 6 bases to trimming and J lost 4 bases, with 13 bases between them. CDR3 nucleotides: TGTGCCAGCAGGGGGGGGGCTATGTACGAGCAGTACTTC. This encodes CASRGGAMYEQYF.